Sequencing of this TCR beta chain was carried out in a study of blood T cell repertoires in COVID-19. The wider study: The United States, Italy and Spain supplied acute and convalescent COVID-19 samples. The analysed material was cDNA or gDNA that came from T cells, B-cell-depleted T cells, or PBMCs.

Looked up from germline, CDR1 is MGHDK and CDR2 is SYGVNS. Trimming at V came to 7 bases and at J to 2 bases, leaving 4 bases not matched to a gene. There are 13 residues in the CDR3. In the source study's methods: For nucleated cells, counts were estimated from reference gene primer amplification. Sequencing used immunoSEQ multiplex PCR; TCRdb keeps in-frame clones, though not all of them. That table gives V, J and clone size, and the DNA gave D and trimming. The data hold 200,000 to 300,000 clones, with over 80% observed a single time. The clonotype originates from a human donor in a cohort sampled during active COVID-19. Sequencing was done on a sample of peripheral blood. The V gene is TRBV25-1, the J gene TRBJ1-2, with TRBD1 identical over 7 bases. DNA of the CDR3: TGTGCCAGCACGACGACAGGGAACTATGGCTACACCTTC. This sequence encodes CASTTTGNYGYTF.